Detailed here is one T cell receptor (beta chain). Method: immunoSEQ multiplex PCR; TCRdb's copy keeps in-frame clones and lacks some. The sample carries under 250,000 clones, roughly 88% recorded once. This sample was taken from a study of blood T cell repertoires in COVID-19. As for the study in general: Both acute and convalescent COVID-19 samples were obtained from the United States, Italy and Spain. Sources were T cells, B-cell-depleted T cells, or PBMCs; the material itself was cDNA or gDNA.

CDR3 length: 15 residues. Trimming stripped 8 bases from V and 4 bases from J, with 20 bases between. Germline CDR1 is MNHEY and CDR2 is SMNVEV (reference sequence). Seattle researchers signed up patients amid active infection and tracked them longitudinally. This receptor was obtained from an elderly woman with COVID-19, enrolled during active disease. J is TRBJ1-1 and V is TRBV27; D is unresolved. The sample taken for sequencing was peripheral blood. The CDR3 nucleotides read TGTGCCAGCCCTCCCGTGGAACGGGAGGTCACTGAAGCTTTCTTT. Translation gives CASPPVEREVTEAFF.